Each of the 17 T cell receptor beta chains below was sequenced from the same sample in a study of early T cells in non-severe SARS-CoV-2 infection. Using its own MiXCR run on the 5' RACE reads, TCRdb lists one record per CDR3 protein. The data show about 75,000 distinct CDR3 sequences, approximately 10% seen once. The sequences come from whole blood, collected at baseline. The receptors shown here come from an adult who was a healthcare worker with PCR-confirmed SARS-CoV-2 infection or an uninfected control (not recorded which).

There are many counts of this clonotype. The chain combines TRBV7-2 with TRBJ2-2, with 9 nucleotides matching TRBD2. The V segment lost 5 bases and the J segment 6 bases; nucleotides outside the gene matches: 10. The germline gives CDR1 SGHTA, CDR2 FQGNSA. The CDR3 covers 16 residues. This CDR3 reads CASSEPGLAIAGELFF. The CDR3, as DNA: TGTGCCAGCAGCGAACCGGGACTAGCTATTGCCGGGGAGCTGTTTTTT. The full variable domain, rest sourced from reference TRBV7-2 and TRBJ2-2, is GAGVSQSPSNKVTEKGKDVELRCDPISGHTALYWYRQSLGQGLEFLIYFQGNSAPDKSGLPSDRFSAERTGGSVSTLTIQRTQQEDSAVYLCASSEPGLAIAGELFFGEGSRLTVL.

This clonotype showed up just a few times. The chain carries TRBV6-1 and TRBJ2-5; a possible D gene is TRBD2 (6 bases). Trimming took 4 bases from V and 4 from J, leaving 19 bases between them. Germline V gene lookup returns CDR1 MNHNS and CDR2 SASEGT. The CDR3 has 16 residues. The CDR3: CASSAVRLGQGETQYF. The CDR3 DNA reads TGTGCCAGCAGTGCAGTCAGACTAGGACAAGGAGAGACCCAGTACTTC.

This clonotype was observed at least ten times. The chain links TRBV20-1 to TRBJ2-1, with no clear D. This CDR3 region has 15 residues. The germline V and J ends were trimmed by 0 bases and 10 bases, with 19 bases remaining between them. Germline values: CDR1 DFQATT, CDR2 SNEGSKA (reference sequence). The CDR3 region has the DNA TGCAGTGCTAGAGATCGTAGCAGCCACGTTGCAGAGCAGTTCTTC. Protein sequence: CSARDRSSHVAEQFF.

The gene calls are TRBV20-1 and TRBJ1-5; no definite D call. The CDR3 has 12 amino acids. Trimming left V 3 bases short and J 2 bases short, with 5 bases between. Germline values: CDR1 DFQATT, CDR2 SNEGSKA (reference sequence). The CDR3 loop reads CSASRGNQPQHF. As DNA, the CDR3 is TGCAGTGCTAGCCGGGGCAATCAGCCCCAGCATTTT.

The rearrangement links TRBV19 to TRBJ2-1; TRBD1 is a possible D gene (7 bases). Germline assignment: CDR1 LNHDA and CDR2 SQIVND (reference sequence). The CDR3 spans 13 residues. V was shortened by 9 bases and J by 7 bases, with 16 bases between the two germline ends. CDR3: CASQRAGGNEQFF. In nucleotides, the CDR3 is TGTGCCAGCCAAAGAGCAGGGGGGAATGAGCAGTTCTTC.

V gene TRBV29-1 combines with J gene TRBJ2-7; D tentatively fits TRBD1 or TRBD2 (6 bases each). V lost 7 bases to trimming and J lost 7 bases, with 23 bases between them. The germline CDR1 and CDR2 sequences are SQVTM and ANQGSEA. The CDR3 is 14 residues long. The CDR3 is CSANTLGGLGEQYF. As DNA, the CDR3 is TGCAGCGCCAATACCCTCGGGGGCCTGGGTGAGCAGTACTTC.

This rearrangement joins TRBV6-1 to TRBJ1-1; D unclear. Trimming shortened V by 2 bases and J by 1 base, and 8 bases separated the two germline ends. The CDR3 length is 14 residues. CDR1 is MNHNS, CDR2 SASEGT, per germline. CDR3 sequence: CASSEMWGNTEAFF. The CDR3 DNA follows: TGTGCCAGCAGTGAAATGTGGGGGAACACTGAAGCTTTCTTT.

The V call is TRBV7-9, the J call TRBJ1-2, with 7 bases fitting TRBD1. Germline V gene data show CDR1 as SEHNR and CDR2 as FQNEAQ (reference sequence). The ends lost 1 base at V and 5 bases at J; junction bases unmatched: 4. There are 14 residues in the CDR3. The CDR3 nucleotides are TGTGCCAGCAGCTTAGAAGCGACAGGGTATGGCTACACCTTC. This gives the protein CASSLEATGYGYTF.

The chain carries TRBV5-1 and TRBJ2-1; D may be TRBD2 (6 bases). The ends were cut back, 4 bases at V and 2 bases at J, with 16 bases in the middle. Germline lookup yields CDR1 SGHRS and CDR2 YFSETQ. This CDR3 has 16 amino acids. The CDR3 here is CASSLLPGVTYNEQFF. In DNA, the CDR3 is TGCGCCAGCAGCCTCCTCCCGGGGGTCACCTACAATGAGCAGTTCTTC.

This clonotype was detected only a few times. The chain is built from TRBV3-1 and TRBJ2-3; 9 bases line up with TRBD2. After removal of 1 base from V and 7 bases from J, the junction contained 6 bases not matched to a gene. This CDR3 has 15 residues. From germline, CDR1 is LGHDT and CDR2 YNNKEL (reference sequence). The DNA of the CDR3 is TGTGCCAGCAGCCAAGGTTCTGCGGGGGGGCATACGCAGTATTTT. Translating gives CASSQGSAGGHTQYF.

This clonotype has just a few counts. This chain uses TRBV12-3 or TRBV12-4 with TRBJ1-4, with a weak D call TRBD1 (6 bases). The CDR3 runs to 14 residues. With 1 base removed from V and 7 bases from J, the gap between germline ends came to 10 bases. CDR3 loop: CASSLGGQPEKLFF. DNA of the CDR3: TGTGCCAGCAGTTTAGGAGGACAGCCTGAAAAACTGTTTTTT.

The J gene is TRBJ2-3, the V gene TRBV19; 7 positions agree with TRBD1. The CDR3 loop spans 14 amino acids. Germline CDR1 LNHDA, CDR2 SQIVND (reference sequence). The ends lost 7 bases at V and 4 bases at J; junction bases unmatched: 8. CDR3 in amino acids: CASTSQGDSDTQYF. The CDR3 bases are TGTGCCAGTACCTCTCAGGGGGATTCAGATACGCAGTATTTT. Filled out from reference TRBV19 and TRBJ2-3, the complete variable domain reads DGGITQSPKYLFRKEGQNVTLSCEQNLNHDAMYWYRQDPGQGLRLIYYSQIVNDFQKGDIAEGYSVSREKKESFPLTVTSAQKNPTAFYLCASTSQGDSDTQYFGPGTRLTVL.

At least ten counts were recorded for this clonotype. The chain uses TRBV5-1 and TRBJ2-7; no clear D gene. Per germline, CDR1 SGHRS and CDR2 YFSETQ. The CDR3 loop spans 13 amino acids. V was pared by 6 bases and J by 7 bases, with 17 bases between. CDR3 DNA: TGCGCCAGCAAGGGTACCTCGGTTGTGGAGCAGTACTTC. Its translation is CASKGTSVVEQYF.

The V and J genes are TRBV7-2 and TRBJ2-1, with unresolved D. Deletions cut 2 bases from V and 3 bases from J, with 8 bases between. The CDR3 is 14 amino acids. Germline loops: CDR1 SGHTA, CDR2 FQGNSA. CDR3 loop: CASSLTAIYNEQFF. The CDR3 DNA reads as TGTGCCAGCAGCTTAACCGCCATCTACAATGAGCAGTTCTTC.

This clonotype has just a few counts. The chain uses TRBV6-1 and TRBJ1-6; 10 nucleotides match TRBD1. J was trimmed by 7 bases and V by 8 bases; bases with no gene match: 8. There are 15 residues in the CDR3. Germline V lookup: CDR1 MNHNS, CDR2 SASEGT. The CDR3 loop is CASVSVTGGNSPLHF. The CDR3 nucleotides read TGTGCCAGCGTAAGTGTGACAGGGGGCAATTCACCCCTCCACTTT.

This clonotype was seen at least ten times. The V gene is TRBV7-9, the J gene TRBJ2-5; 7 nucleotides agree with TRBD1. The V and J ends lost 3 bases and 4 bases, in that order; junction bases with no gene match: 8. The CDR3 contains 15 residues. Germline CDR1 is SEHNR and CDR2 is FQNEAQ (reference sequence). CDR3 protein: CASSFRQGRRETQYF. CDR3 nucleotides: TGTGCCAGCAGCTTCCGACAGGGACGGCGAGAGACCCAGTACTTC.

At least ten counts were recorded for this clonotype. CDR3: CASSPGLGLAGGSSYNEQFF. DNA for the CDR3: TGTGCCAGCTCCCCGGGCTTGGGACTAGCGGGGGGGAGCTCCTACAATGAGCAGTTCTTC. The rearrangement joins TRBV12-3 or TRBV12-4 to TRBJ2-1, with 16 bases aligning to TRBD2. V dropped 8 bases and J dropped 0; count of bases not matched to a gene: 13. The CDR3 length is 20 residues.